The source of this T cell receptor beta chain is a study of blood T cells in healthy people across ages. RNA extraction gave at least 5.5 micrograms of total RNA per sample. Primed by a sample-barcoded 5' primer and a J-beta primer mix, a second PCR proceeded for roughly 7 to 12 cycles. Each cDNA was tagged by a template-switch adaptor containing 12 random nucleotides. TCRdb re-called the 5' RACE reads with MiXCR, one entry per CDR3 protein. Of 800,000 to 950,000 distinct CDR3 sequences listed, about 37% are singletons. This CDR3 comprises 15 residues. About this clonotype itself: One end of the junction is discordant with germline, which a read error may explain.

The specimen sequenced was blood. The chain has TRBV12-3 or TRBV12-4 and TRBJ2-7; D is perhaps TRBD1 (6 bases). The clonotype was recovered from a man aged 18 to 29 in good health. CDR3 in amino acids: CAISPARQAVYEQYF. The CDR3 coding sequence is TGTGCCATCAGTCCAGCACGACAGGCCGTCTACGAGCAGTACTTC.